A single sample gave rise to the 6 T cell receptor beta chains below, sequenced in a study of blood T cell repertoires in COVID-19. Libraries were prepared by immunoSEQ multiplex PCR; TCRdb keeps only in-frame clonotypes and omits some of them. The table shows about 120,000 clones, with nearly 90% occurring only once. What was sequenced was peripheral blood. These receptors were taken from a woman aged 60 to 75 with COVID-19, enrolled during active disease.

To note about this clone: Germline is not matched at one junction end, which may reflect a read error. The rearrangement uses TRBV9 and TRBJ2-3, with 13 positions matching TRBD2. In germline, CDR1 is SGDLS, CDR2 YYNGEE. The CDR3 length is 16 residues. CDR3 nucleotides: TGCGCCAGCAGCGTAGACACTAGCGGGGGGGCGGATACGCAGTATTTT. Translation: CASSVDTSGGADTQYF.

This rearrangement joins TRBV10-3 to TRBJ1-1; TRBD1 agrees at 8 bases. The CDR3 covers 18 residues. V trimming: 2 bases; J trimming: 5 bases; junction bases outside the gene matches: 16. Germline CDR1 reads ENHRY; CDR2 reads SYGVKD. The CDR3 spells CAISEGPDRADRKTEAFF. Written as DNA, the CDR3 is TGTGCCATCAGTGAGGGGCCGGACAGGGCGGATAGAAAAACTGAAGCTTTCTTT.

The gene calls are TRBV2 and TRBJ1-4; 8 bases agree with TRBD1. The CDR3 covers 14 residues. CDR1 is SNHLY and CDR2 is FYNNEI in the germline V gene. V was pared by 3 bases and J by 6 bases, with 3 bases of the junction left unmatched. The CDR3 spells CASSEGQEYEKLFF. In DNA form, the CDR3 reads TGTGCCAGCAGTGAGGGACAGGAGTATGAAAAACTGTTTTTT. Filled out from reference TRBV2 and TRBJ1-4, the complete variable domain reads EPEVTQTPSHQVTQMGQEVILRCVPISNHLYFYWYRQILGQKVEFLVSFYNNEISEKSEIFDDQFSVERPDGSNFTLKIRSTKLEDSAMYFCASSEGQEYEKLFFGSGTQLSVL.

The chain has TRBV6-1 and TRBJ2-3; TRBD1 might be the D (5 bases). The V end was cut by 1 base, the J end by 2 bases, with 7 bases between. The CDR3 has 14 residues. Germline lookup yields CDR1 MNHNS and CDR2 SASEGT. The CDR3: CASSEGQSTDTQYF. CDR3 sequence (DNA): TGTGCCAGCAGTGAAGGACAGTCCACAGATACGCAGTATTTT.

The chain links TRBV7-9 to TRBJ2-1, with 7 bases lining up with TRBD1. Unmatched junction bases numbered 9, after V lost 4 bases and J lost 3 bases. CDR1 SEHNR and CDR2 FQNEAQ come from the germline V gene (reference sequence). The length of the CDR3 is 16 residues. CDR3 amino acids: CASSSALTGNYNEQFF. The CDR3 DNA sequence: TGTGCCAGCAGCTCCGCCTTGACAGGGAACTACAATGAGCAGTTCTTC.

CDR3 bases: TGTGCCAGCAGCTTGATCGGCAGGGTTACAGATACGCAGTATTTT. Translating gives CASSLIGRVTDTQYF. The chain employs TRBV5-4 and TRBJ2-3; D is perhaps TRBD1 (5 bases). V gave up 1 base and J gave up 3 bases, with 12 bases separating them. CDR3 size: 15 residues. Germline V lookup: CDR1 SGHNT, CDR2 YYREEE (reference sequence).